This T cell receptor beta chain was captured by sequencing in a study of blood T cell repertoires in COVID-19. Study context: COVID-19 samples, acute and convalescent, were from the United States, Italy and Spain. The analysed material was cDNA or gDNA that came from T cells, B-cell-depleted T cells, or PBMCs.

Under the authors' procedure: Cell counts per sample came from amplifying reference gene primers. Assay used: immunoSEQ multiplex PCR; TCRdb lists only in-frame clones, some missing. V, J and clone size are taken as reported in that table, and D and trimming were inferred from the DNA itself. The sample records about 36,000 clones, roughly four fifths being singletons. The specimen sequenced was peripheral blood. The TCR was taken from a human donor in a cohort sampled during active or convalescent COVID-19. The donor label of this sample is uncertain.

The CDR3 nucleotides are TGTGCCAGCAGCTTAGGGGAGTTGGGGAACACTGAAGCTTTCTTT. This translates into CASSLGELGNTEAFF. The chain couples TRBV7-9 to TRBJ1-1; no reliable D call. The germline V gene encodes CDR1 SEHNR and CDR2 FQNEAQ (reference sequence). Trimming took 1 base from V and 1 from J, leaving 10 bases between them. The CDR3 sequence is 15 residues long.